The clone carrying this TCR beta chain was counted between two and nine times. The antigen is unknown. This sample was included in a study of T-cell reconstitution after alpha-beta-depleted transplantation in children. Regarding the study as a whole: Several hundred expanded graft clones reportedly gave rise to the alpha-beta T cells present about two months after transplant. T-cell numbers and diversity one year post-transplant derived largely from freshly generated T cells.

Unique molecular identifiers featured in how the TCRbeta library was prepared. Via MiXCR, TCRdb re-called the PCR reads, giving one row per CDR3 protein. The table shows more than 75,000 distinct CDR3 sequences, with more than 20% occurring only once. V shed 1 base and J shed 1 base, with 8 bases lying between them. The CDR3 runs to 15 residues. CDR1 SGHTA and CDR2 FQGNSA come from the germline V gene. This chain connects TRBV7-2 to TRBJ1-5; D may be TRBD1 (6 bases). The sequences come from PBMCs, collected before TCRalphabeta/CD19-depleted stem cell transplant. This sequence originates from a boy between 2 and 10 years old with acute lymphoblastic leukemia, due to receive a stem cell transplant. The CDR3 DNA follows: TGTGCCAGCAGCTTAGGGGGGACAAGCAATCAGCCCCAGCATTTT. It is translated as CASSLGGTSNQPQHF. Full variable domain (remainder filled in from reference TRBV7-2 and TRBJ1-5): GAGVSQSPSNKVTEKGKDVELRCDPISGHTALYWYRQSLGQGLEFLIYFQGNSAPDKSGLPSDRFSAERTGGSVSTLTIQRTQQEDSAVYLCASSLGGTSNQPQHFGDGTRLSIL.